This T cell receptor beta chain was profiled in a study of blood T cell repertoires in COVID-19. At the level of the study: Whether acute or convalescent, the COVID-19 samples came from the United States, Italy and Spain.

The data were produced by immunoSEQ multiplex PCR, yet TCRdb's version contains in-frame clones alone and is incomplete. Here the sample spans approximately 220,000 clones, 85% being singletons. The CDR3 runs to 14 residues. The V end lost 4 bases, the J end lost 0 bases, and 9 bases lay between the germline ends. Germline CDR1 and CDR2: SNHLY and FYNNEI. The rearrangement links TRBV2 to TRBJ1-1; no clear D gene. The clonotype originates from a man aged 35 to 55 who had recovered from COVID-19. The sample consisted of PBMCs or T cells enriched from blood (not recorded which). CDR3 in amino acids: CASSVQRLNTEAFF. CDR3 sequence (DNA): TGTGCCAGCAGTGTACAGCGGTTGAACACTGAAGCTTTCTTT.